This T cell receptor beta chain was sequenced for a study of cytomegalovirus exposure and HLA in healthy donors. The PCR contained 60 Vbeta and 13 Jbeta primers. In the original workflow: An analysis that came later counted 60 million to 80 million unique TCR beta chains, approximately 10 million shared. Some clones are missing from TCRdb's copy, which holds only in-frame ones; the method was immunoSEQ multiplex PCR. V and J calls and clone size are as listed in that table; D and trimming were resolved from the DNA. Among about 110,000 clones listed, approximately 83% were seen once. Overall study findings and caveats: The authors later linked a missense DCLRE1C variant to TCR beta V- and J-gene trimming. Several top significant clusters appeared, in a later analysis, to be linked to common viral pathogens. Owing to their indistinguishability, certain V segments, notably TRBV6-2 and TRBV6-3, were excluded.

About this clone itself: Its antigen remains unidentified.

V shed 5 bases and J 2 bases; nucleotides not matched to a gene: 4. Per germline, CDR1 LNHDA and CDR2 SQIVND (reference sequence). CDR3 length: 14 residues. The receptor was derived from a woman between 18 and 30 years old in good health and CMV-seronegative. The sequencing sample was made of PBMCs. The genes are TRBV19 and TRBJ2-7; 9 nucleotides agree with TRBD1. CDR3 residues: CASSRDRVTYEQYF. Written as DNA, the CDR3 is TGTGCCAGTAGTCGGGACAGGGTGACCTACGAGCAGTACTTC.